The present entry profiles one T cell receptor beta chain with its context. The data were taken from a study of blood T cell repertoires in COVID-19. Study summary: Collection of acute and convalescent COVID-19 samples took place in the United States, Italy and Spain. The analysed material was cDNA or gDNA that came from T cells, B-cell-depleted T cells, or PBMCs.

Authors' processing steps: Amplification from reference gene primers served as the basis for estimated nucleated cell counts. TCRdb keeps only in-frame clones here, not all; method: immunoSEQ multiplex PCR. V and J calls and clone size are those listed in that table; D and trimming were worked out from the DNA. Seen here are 250,000 to 350,000 clones, 65% to 85% observed once, and the top ten hold about 1.5%. V lost 7 bases and J 4 bases, leaving 20 bases between the germline ends. From germline, CDR1 is MDHEN and CDR2 SYDVKM. The CDR3 has 15 amino acids. The chain has TRBV28 and TRBJ2-7, with D possibly TRBD1 on 6 matching bases. The receptor was derived from a human donor with COVID-19, enrolled during active disease. The donor label of this sample is uncertain. The sequenced material came from peripheral blood. The CDR3 DNA sequence: TGTGCCAGCAATCTGCCGGCTGGGGGCCAATACGAGCAGTACTTC. Encoded protein: CASNLPAGGQYEQYF.